Following are 22 T cell receptor beta chains from one sample sequenced in a study of cytomegalovirus exposure and HLA in healthy donors. Amplification used 60 Vbeta primers and 13 Jbeta primers. Repertoires were generated with immunoSEQ multiplex PCR, while TCRdb's copy carries only in-frame clones and drops some. This repertoire includes tens of thousands of clones. Sequenced sample: PBMCs. These receptors were obtained from a female donor in good health and CMV-seropositive.

This chain links TRBV9 with TRBJ1-2; tentatively, D is TRBD1 (5 bases). Between the trimmed V and J ends, which lost 3 bases and 6 bases, there was a span of 9 bases. The CDR3 contains 12 residues. Germline CDR1 and CDR2: SGDLS and YYNGEE. The CDR3 DNA reads TGTGCCAGCAGCGCTACAGGTGATGGCTACACCTTC. Translation: CASSATGDGYTF. Using reference TRBV9 and TRBJ1-2 for the parts outside the CDR3, the full variable domain is DSGVTQTPKHLITATGQRVTLRCSPRSGDLSVYWYQQSLDQGLQFLIQYYNGEERAKGNILERFSAQQFPDLHSELNLSSLELGDSALYFCASSATGDGYTFGSGTRLTVV.

J is TRBJ1-1 and V is TRBV5-4; tentatively, D is TRBD1 (5 bases). This CDR3 spans 13 amino acids. Trimming stripped 4 bases from V and 1 base from J, with 8 bases between. From germline, CDR1 is SGHNT and CDR2 YYREEE (reference sequence). CDR3 sequence (DNA): TGTGCCAGCAGCCCTAGGGGGAACACTGAAGCTTTCTTT. This encodes CASSPRGNTEAFF.

V and J are TRBV5-1 and TRBJ2-7; possible D gene TRBD1, 6 bases. The CDR3 contains 16 residues. V was shortened by 1 base and J by 2 bases, with 16 bases between the two germline ends. Germline V gene sequence: CDR1 SGHRS, CDR2 YFSETQ. The chain's CDR3 is CASSLRGIESAYEQYF. The CDR3 DNA follows: TGCGCCAGCAGCTTGAGGGGGATTGAGAGCGCCTACGAGCAGTACTTC.

The genes are TRBV30 and TRBJ1-3; D remains unclear. CDR1 and CDR2 (germline): GTSNPN, SVGIG (reference sequence). The length of the CDR3 is 16 residues. Trimming shortened V by 0 bases and J by 0 bases, and 12 bases separated the two germline ends. The CDR3 DNA reads TGTGCCTGGAGTGTACTTCGAACAGACTCTGGAAACACCATATATTTT. Translated, it gives CAWSVLRTDSGNTIYF.

This chain links TRBV9 with TRBJ2-3; 14 bases are a match to TRBD2. Germline trimming cut 0 bases from V and 8 bases from J; bases unmatched to any gene: 17. From germline, CDR1 is SGDLS and CDR2 YYNGEE. The CDR3 is 20 amino acids. CDR3 DNA: TGTGCCAGCAGCGTAGGCGGGACTAGCGGGGGCCCCGGGTCACAGGTTACGCAGTATTTT. It is translated as CASSVGGTSGGPGSQVTQYF.

This chain joins TRBV4-1 and TRBJ2-2; TRBD2 agrees at 10 bases. The CDR3 is 16 residues long. Looked up from germline, CDR1 is MGHRA and CDR2 is YSYEKL. The V segment lost 1 base and the J segment 6 bases; nucleotides outside the gene matches: 5. The CDR3 is CASSQGLAGVAGELFF. For the CDR3, the DNA is TGCGCCAGCAGCCAAGGTCTAGCGGGAGTGGCCGGGGAGCTGTTTTTT.

The chain uses TRBV28 and TRBJ1-5; D gene unclear. The V end lost 6 bases, the J end lost 3 bases, and 12 bases lay between the germline ends. The germline V gene encodes CDR1 MDHEN and CDR2 SYDVKM. This CDR3 contains 14 residues. DNA for the CDR3: TGTGCCAGCAGCGTCACAGCTTTCAATCAGCCCCAGCATTTT. Encoded protein: CASSVTAFNQPQHF.

The CDR3 DNA is TGTGCCAGCCTACCGACAGCCTCGTCTAACTATGGCTACACCTTC. Protein sequence: CASLPTASSNYGYTF. The chain joins TRBV27 to TRBJ1-2; D might be TRBD1 (5 bases). The germline V gene has CDR1 MNHEY and CDR2 SMNVEV (reference sequence). Deletions cut 8 bases from V and 0 bases from J, with 16 bases between. The CDR3 is 15 residues long.

V is TRBV5-4 and J is TRBJ2-3; TRBD1 agrees at 7 bases. This CDR3 spans 11 amino acids. The junction had 8 bases not matched to a gene; V was cut back by 5 bases and J by 14 bases. Germline V gives CDR1 SGHNT, CDR2 YYREEE (reference sequence). This CDR3 reads CASSTGTEWYF. Written as DNA, the CDR3 is TGTGCCAGCAGTACCGGGACAGAATGGTATTTT.

The genes are TRBV14 and TRBJ1-6; maybe TRBD1 (6 bases). The CDR3 has 16 amino acids. The V end lost 4 bases, the J end lost 7 bases, and 17 bases lay between the germline ends. CDR1 is SGHDN and CDR2 is FVKESK in the germline V gene. CDR3: CASSLIVGQGNSPLHF. In nucleotides, the CDR3 is TGTGCCAGCAGCCTGATAGTCGGGCAGGGGAATTCACCCCTCCACTTT.

The gene calls are TRBV21-1 and TRBJ1-5; the table's TRBD1 call for D was not verified on the DNA. TRBV21-1 is termed a pseudogene. This CDR3 has 14 amino acids. CDR3 protein: CASSSTGSNQPQHF. The CDR3, as DNA: TGTGCCAGCAGTTCTACAGGGTCGAATCAGCCCCAGCATTTT.

This chain uses TRBV7-2 with TRBJ1-5, with TRBD1 as a possible D gene (6 bases). This CDR3 comprises 14 residues. Germline V CDR1 and CDR2: SGHTA, FQGNSA. V was clipped by 4 bases and J by 0 bases, with 7 bases between them. CDR3 coding DNA: TGTGCCAGCAGCTACAGGGATAGCAATCAGCCCCAGCATTTT. Its protein is CASSYRDSNQPQHF.

V and J are TRBV9 and TRBJ2-7, with D perhaps TRBD2 (6 bases). V dropped 5 bases and J dropped 4 bases, with 19 bases sitting between them. Germline V gives CDR1 SGDLS, CDR2 YYNGEE. This CDR3 has 15 residues. CDR3 residues: CASRTGVARTYEQYF. CDR3 nucleotides: TGTGCCAGCAGGACGGGAGTGGCAAGGACTTACGAGCAGTACTTC. Full variable domain (rest looked up from reference TRBV9 and TRBJ2-7): DSGVTQTPKHLITATGQRVTLRCSPRSGDLSVYWYQQSLDQGLQFLIQYYNGEERAKGNILERFSAQQFPDLHSELNLSSLELGDSALYFCASRTGVARTYEQYFGPGTRLTVT.

The chain recombines TRBV7-8 with TRBJ1-1; 9 bases are shared with TRBD1. V lost 2 bases to trimming and J lost 2 bases; unmatched junction nucleotides: 3. The CDR3 spans 15 residues. Germline V gives CDR1 SGHVS, CDR2 FQNEAQ. CDR3 nucleotides: TGTGCCAGCAGCTTATCCACAGGGGGCAACACTGAAGCTTTCTTT. It is translated as CASSLSTGGNTEAFF.

In DNA form, the CDR3 reads TGCAGTGCCGAGCAGGGCAGAGAAGCTTTCTTT. Amino acids: CSAEQGREAFF. The gene calls are TRBV20-1 and TRBJ1-1; tentative D call: TRBD1 (5 bases). Germline-derived CDR1 and CDR2 are DFQATT and SNEGSKA (reference sequence). V was trimmed by 6 bases and J by 8 bases, leaving 13 bases between them. This CDR3 comprises 11 residues.

The CDR3 DNA sequence: TGTGCCAGCAGCGTAGGCGGCCTAGCGGGGGTAAATGAGCAGTTCTTC. Translating gives CASSVGGLAGVNEQFF. This chain joins TRBV9 and TRBJ2-1, with 10 bases that match TRBD2. Per germline, CDR1 SGDLS and CDR2 YYNGEE. Losses at the gene ends were 0 bases for V and 7 bases for J; bases not matched to a gene: 7. The CDR3 contains 16 residues.

The gene calls are TRBV5-3 and TRBJ2-1, with TRBD2 as a possible D gene (5 bases). TRBV5-3 is identified as an open reading frame with a role that is uncertain. The CDR3 length is 15 residues. The V gene lost 4 bases and the J gene lost 7 bases, with 18 bases spanning the gap. CDR3 in amino acids: CARSLDYSYANEQFF. The CDR3 region has the DNA TGTGCCAGAAGCCTCGACTATTCCTATGCTAATGAGCAGTTCTTC.

This chain joins TRBV18 and TRBJ1-2, with 10 bases identical to TRBD1. Germline lookup yields CDR1 KGHSH and CDR2 LQKENI. CDR3 length: 18 residues. The trim removed 5 bases at V and 8 bases at J, leaving 20 bases unmatched. The CDR3 loop reads CASSTAPGTGDDKDGYTF. The DNA for the CDR3 is TGTGCCAGCTCAACGGCCCCCGGGACAGGGGACGACAAGGACGGCTACACCTTC.

V usage is TRBV28 and J usage is TRBJ1-5; 8 nucleotides agree with TRBD1. Trimming at V came to 6 bases and at J to 4 bases, leaving 5 bases not matched to a gene. Per the germline V gene, CDR1 is MDHEN and CDR2 is SYDVKM. CDR3 length: 14 residues. In DNA, the CDR3 is TGTGCCAGCAGCCAGGACAGGGTAAATCAGCCCCAGCATTTT. It specifies CASSQDRVNQPQHF.

The J gene is TRBJ2-7, the V gene TRBV5-6; D possibly corresponds to TRBD2 (5 bases). This CDR3 region has 13 residues. From germline, CDR1 is SGHDT and CDR2 YYEEEE. V lost 2 bases to trimming and J lost 0 bases, with 6 bases between them. The CDR3 protein is CASSFGLSYEQYF. The CDR3 bases are TGTGCCAGCAGCTTCGGACTCTCCTACGAGCAGTACTTC.

This chain uses TRBV9 with TRBJ2-1, with a tentative D call TRBD2 (6 bases). CDR3 length equals 14 residues. V shed 6 bases and J shed 6 bases, with 16 bases lying between them. Germline lookup yields CDR1 SGDLS and CDR2 YYNGEE. The CDR3: CASTLAPETNEQFF. In nucleotides, the CDR3 is TGTGCCAGCACACTAGCCCCGGAGACCAATGAGCAGTTCTTC.

Notes on this clone: Germline is not matched at one junction end, which may reflect a read error. V and J are TRBV5-6 and TRBJ2-4, with 7 nucleotides matching TRBD2. Per the germline V gene, CDR1 is SGHDT and CDR2 is YYEEEE. This CDR3 spans 12 amino acids. CDR3 loop: CASSQRGLGGDF. The CDR3 region has the DNA TGTGCCAGCAGCCAGAGAGGTTTGGGGGGGGACTTC.